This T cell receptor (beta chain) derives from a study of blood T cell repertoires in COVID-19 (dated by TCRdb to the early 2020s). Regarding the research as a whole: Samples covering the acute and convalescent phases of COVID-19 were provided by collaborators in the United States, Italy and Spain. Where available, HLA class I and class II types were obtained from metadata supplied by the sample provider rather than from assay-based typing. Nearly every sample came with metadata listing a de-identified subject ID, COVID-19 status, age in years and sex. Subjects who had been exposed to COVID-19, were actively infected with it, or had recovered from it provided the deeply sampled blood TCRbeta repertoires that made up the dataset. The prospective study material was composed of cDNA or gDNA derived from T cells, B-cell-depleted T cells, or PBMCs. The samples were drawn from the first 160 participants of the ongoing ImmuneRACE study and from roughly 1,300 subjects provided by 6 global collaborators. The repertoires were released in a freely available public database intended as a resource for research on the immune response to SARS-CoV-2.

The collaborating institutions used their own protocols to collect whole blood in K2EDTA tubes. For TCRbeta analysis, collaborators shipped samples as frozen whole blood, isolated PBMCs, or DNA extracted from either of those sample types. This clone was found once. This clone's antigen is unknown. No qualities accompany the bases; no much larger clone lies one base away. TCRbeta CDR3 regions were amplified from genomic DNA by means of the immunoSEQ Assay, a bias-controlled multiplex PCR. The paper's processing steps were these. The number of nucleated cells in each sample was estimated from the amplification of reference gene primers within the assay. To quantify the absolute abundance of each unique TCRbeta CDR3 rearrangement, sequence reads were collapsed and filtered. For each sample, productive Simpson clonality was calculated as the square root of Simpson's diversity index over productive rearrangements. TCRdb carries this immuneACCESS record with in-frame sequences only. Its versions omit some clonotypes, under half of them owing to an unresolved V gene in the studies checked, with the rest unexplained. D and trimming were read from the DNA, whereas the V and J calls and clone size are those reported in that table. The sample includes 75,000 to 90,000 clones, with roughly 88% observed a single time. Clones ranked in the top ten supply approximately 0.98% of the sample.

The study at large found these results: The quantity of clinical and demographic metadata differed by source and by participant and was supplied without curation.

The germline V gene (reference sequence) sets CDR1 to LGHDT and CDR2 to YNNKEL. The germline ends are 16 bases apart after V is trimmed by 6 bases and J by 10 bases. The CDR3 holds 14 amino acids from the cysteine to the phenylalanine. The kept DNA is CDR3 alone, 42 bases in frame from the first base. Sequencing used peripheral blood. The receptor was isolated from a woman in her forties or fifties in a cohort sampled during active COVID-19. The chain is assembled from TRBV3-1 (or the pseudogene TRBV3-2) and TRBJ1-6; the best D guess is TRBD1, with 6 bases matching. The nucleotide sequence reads TGTGCCAGCAGTCAGGGGACGGGTCAATCACCCCTCCACTTT. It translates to CASSQGTGQSPLHF.